Following are 17 T cell receptor beta chains from one sample sequenced in a study of CD8 T cells in ankylosing spondylitis. TCRdb analysed the 5' RACE reads with MiXCR anew, one entry per CDR3 protein. The repertoire holds 150,000 to 200,000 distinct CDR3 sequences, with around 16% as singletons. Sequencing was carried out using blood, either unsorted or a sorted T cell fraction (not recorded which). These receptors all stem from a male donor with ankylosing spondylitis or in good health (not recorded which).

The gene calls are TRBV2 and TRBJ1-1; D perhaps matches TRBD1 (5 bases). The CDR3 spans 13 residues. Germline V gene sequence: CDR1 SNHLY, CDR2 FYNNEI. V gave up 8 bases and J gave up 5 bases, with 15 bases separating them. This chain's CDR3 is CASPAEGRTEAFF. The DNA for the CDR3 is TGTGCCAGCCCAGCGGAGGGGCGGACTGAAGCTTTCTTT.

The genes are TRBV28 and TRBJ2-1; 8 positions agree with TRBD2. CDR1 and CDR2 from the germline V gene are MDHEN and SYDVKM. The CDR3 runs 17 residues. Unmatched junction bases numbered 10, after V lost 3 bases and J lost 3 bases. The CDR3 region is CASSFRGGRNLYNEQFF. CDR3 nucleotides: TGTGCCAGCAGTTTCCGGGGCGGGAGGAATCTCTACAATGAGCAGTTCTTC.

This clonotype came up many times. V is TRBV7-8 and J is TRBJ2-3; D remains ambiguous. Trimming removed 3 bases from V and 4 bases from J, with 26 bases in between. CDR1 is SGHVS and CDR2 is FQNEAQ in the germline V gene. This CDR3 spans 19 amino acids. The CDR3 nucleotides read TGTGCCAGCAGCTTCTCAGTTAAACCCGACGGAGACGGTTCAGATACGCAGTATTTT. This translates into CASSFSVKPDGDGSDTQYF.

This clonotype was detected ten times or more. The gene calls are TRBV20-1 and TRBJ2-2; D gene ambiguous. The CDR3 loop spans 14 amino acids. Trimming stripped 4 bases from V and 5 bases from J, with 14 bases between. CDR1 is DFQATT and CDR2 is SNEGSKA in the germline V gene (reference sequence). CDR3 protein: CSAMTLVPTGELFF. CDR3 bases: TGCAGTGCTATGACTCTAGTCCCGACCGGGGAGCTGTTTTTT.

Ten or more counts support this clonotype. The J gene is TRBJ1-2, the V gene TRBV20-1; 9 nucleotides agree with TRBD1. V shed 6 bases, J shed 4 bases, and the junction held 6 bases outside the gene matches. CDR1 and CDR2 (germline): DFQATT, SNEGSKA (reference sequence). The CDR3 loop spans 13 amino acids. The CDR3 bases are TGCAGTGCCCTTGGACAGGGGCGCTATGGCTACACCTTC. Residues: CSALGQGRYGYTF.

The DNA for the CDR3 is TGCAGCGCTAGCGGCGCGGGGCAAGAGACCCAGTACTTC. Its translation: CSASGAGQETQYF. The V and J genes are TRBV29-1 and TRBJ2-5; 7 nucleotides match TRBD2. CDR1 is SQVTM, CDR2 ANQGSEA, per germline. The CDR3 sequence is 13 residues long. J was trimmed by 2 bases and V by 7 bases; bases with no gene match: 7.

This clonotype appeared many times. An end of the junction differs from the germline gene, which may be a read error. The chain links TRBV4-1 to TRBJ2-5; 14 nucleotides match TRBD2. This CDR3 region has 17 residues. Germline-derived CDR1 and CDR2 are MGHRA and YSYEKL. The CDR3 DNA reads TGCGCCAGCAACCAACGACTAGCGGGAGGGCCCTTAGAGACCCAGTACTTC. It encodes CASNQRLAGGPLETQYF.

This clonotype was observed at least ten times. The J gene is TRBJ2-1, the V gene TRBV29-1; 7 bases align to TRBD1. Germline V lookup: CDR1 SQVTM, CDR2 ANQGSEA. Losses at the gene ends were 7 bases for V and 10 bases for J; bases not matched to a gene: 7. The CDR3 runs 11 residues. As DNA, the CDR3 is TGCAGCGCTGACAGGGCCCTGGAGCAGTTCTTC. Its protein is CSADRALEQFF.

This clonotype was seen at least ten times. This rearrangement joins TRBV5-1 to TRBJ1-1; D unresolved. This CDR3 is built from 13 residues. Trimming took 5 bases from V and 11 from J, leaving 19 bases between them. CDR1 SGHRS and CDR2 YFSETQ come from the germline V gene. CDR3 in DNA: TGCGCCAGCAGATCAGAACCCAGTGAATCGGCTTTCTTT. Protein product: CASRSEPSESAFF.

This clonotype was recorded many times. This chain uses TRBV29-1 with TRBJ1-2; D unclear. Trimming took off 0 bases at V and 4 bases at J, with 12 bases between the two ends. CDR1 and CDR2 from the germline V gene are SQVTM and ANQGSEA. CDR3 length: 14 amino acids. In DNA, the CDR3 is TGCAGCGTTGAAGATCTTAGTGCAACCTATGGCTACACCTTC. This encodes CSVEDLSATYGYTF.

This rearrangement joins TRBV20-1 to TRBJ2-1; 8 bases agree with TRBD2. The CDR3 is made up of 16 amino acids. V shed 7 bases, J shed 0 bases, and the junction held 11 bases outside the gene matches. Per germline, CDR1 DFQATT and CDR2 SNEGSKA (reference sequence). Here the CDR3 DNA reads TGCAGTGTGTTGGAACGCGGGAGGACCTCCTACAATGAGCAGTTCTTC. This encodes CSVLERGRTSYNEQFF.

This clonotype has more than one count but fewer than ten. This chain connects TRBV29-1 to TRBJ1-5, with D possibly TRBD1 on 5 matching bases. CDR3 size: 12 residues. Per germline, CDR1 SQVTM and CDR2 ANQGSEA. V was shortened by 7 bases and J by 3 bases, with 10 bases between the two germline ends. The CDR3 DNA sequence: TGCAGCGCCGGGGCCGACAATCAGCCCCAGCATTTT. Translated: CSAGADNQPQHF.

This rearrangement joins TRBV6-2 or TRBV6-3 to TRBJ1-5, with D possibly TRBD1 on 5 matching bases. The V gene's germline CDR1 is MNHEY and CDR2 SVGEGT. The CDR3 spans 13 residues. The V end lost 6 bases, the J end lost 5 bases, and 11 bases lay between the germline ends. For the CDR3, the DNA is TGTGCCAGCAGCTTTGACAGTTATCAGCCCCAGCATTTT. It yields the protein CASSFDSYQPQHF.

The chain combines TRBV11-2 with TRBJ2-3, with D perhaps being TRBD1 or TRBD2 (5 bases each). The ends were cut back, 3 bases at V and 2 bases at J, with 9 bases in the middle. The CDR3 has 14 residues. Per the germline V gene, CDR1 is SGHAT and CDR2 is FQNNGV. In nucleotides, the CDR3 is TGTGCCAGCAGCTTGAGGGACCTCACAGATACGCAGTATTTT. Residues: CASSLRDLTDTQYF.

On this clonotype itself: One base away lies a much larger clone, so this may be a sequencing read error. This chain joins TRBV20-1 and TRBJ2-3, with D possibly TRBD2 on 7 matching bases. CDR1 is DFQATT, CDR2 SNEGSKA, per germline (reference sequence). V lost 8 bases and J 1 base, leaving 16 bases between the germline ends. The CDR3 length is 14 residues. Here the CDR3 reads CSTRQAGGTDTQYF. The CDR3 region has the DNA TGCAGTACGAGACAGGCGGGAGGCACAGATACGCAGTATTTT.

J is TRBJ2-4 and V is TRBV29-1; tentative D call: TRBD1 (5 bases). This CDR3 is built from 15 residues. Germline assignment: CDR1 SQVTM and CDR2 ANQGSEA. Trimming removed 6 bases from V and 1 base from J, with 16 bases in between. For the CDR3, the DNA is TGCAGCGTCGCTCAGGGAATTGGGGCCAAAAACATTCAGTACTTC. Its protein product is CSVAQGIGAKNIQYF.

The chain has TRBV7-8 and TRBJ1-1; tentatively, D is TRBD1 (5 bases). The length of the CDR3 is 11 residues. The germline CDR1 and CDR2 sequences are SGHVS and FQNEAQ. Deletions cut 5 bases from V and 8 bases from J, with 9 bases between. The CDR3 here is CASSLQEEAFF. CDR3 sequence (DNA): TGTGCCAGCAGCCTACAGGAGGAAGCTTTCTTT.